This T cell receptor (beta chain) was profiled in a study of T cell responses to AZD1222 COVID-19 vaccine. Method: immunoSEQ multiplex PCR; TCRdb's copy keeps in-frame clones and lacks some. The table records nearly 110,000 clones, more than 70% of them present only once. Trimming removed 3 bases from V and 2 bases from J, with 8 bases in between. The CDR3 runs to 14 residues. Germline V gene sequence: CDR1 SGHRS, CDR2 YFSETQ. Study outcomes and limitations: When two AZD1222 doses had been given, Spike-specific TCR breadth and depth rose. The donor cohort was predominantly white British with a female majority, and clonal diversity may have been underestimated.

This clone appeared a few times. Its specificity is unknown. The starting material was peripheral blood, obtained on day 0 of AZD1222 vaccination. The genes are TRBV5-1 and TRBJ2-2, with D maybe TRBD1 (5 bases). The source of this sequence is an adult in good health. CDR3 region: CASSSDTNTGELFF. As DNA, the CDR3 is TGCGCCAGCAGCTCGGACACTAACACCGGGGAGCTGTTTTTT.